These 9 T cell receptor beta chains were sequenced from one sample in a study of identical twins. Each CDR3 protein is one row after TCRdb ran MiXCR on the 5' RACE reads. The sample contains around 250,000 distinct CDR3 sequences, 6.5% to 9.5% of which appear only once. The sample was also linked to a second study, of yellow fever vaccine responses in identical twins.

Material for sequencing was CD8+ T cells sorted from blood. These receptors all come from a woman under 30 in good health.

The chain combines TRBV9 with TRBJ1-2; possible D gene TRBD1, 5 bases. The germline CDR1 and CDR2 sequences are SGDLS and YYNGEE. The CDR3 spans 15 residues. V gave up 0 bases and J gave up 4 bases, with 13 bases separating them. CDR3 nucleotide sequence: TGTGCCAGCAGCGTAGGTGGCAGGGAACCCTATGGCTACACCTTC. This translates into CASSVGGREPYGYTF.

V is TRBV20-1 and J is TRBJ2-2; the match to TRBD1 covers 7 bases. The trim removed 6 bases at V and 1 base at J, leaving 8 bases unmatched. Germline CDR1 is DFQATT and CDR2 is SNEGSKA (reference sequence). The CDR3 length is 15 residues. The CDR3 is CSAKDRAENTGELFF. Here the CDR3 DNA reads TGCAGTGCCAAAGACAGGGCCGAGAACACCGGGGAGCTGTTTTTT.

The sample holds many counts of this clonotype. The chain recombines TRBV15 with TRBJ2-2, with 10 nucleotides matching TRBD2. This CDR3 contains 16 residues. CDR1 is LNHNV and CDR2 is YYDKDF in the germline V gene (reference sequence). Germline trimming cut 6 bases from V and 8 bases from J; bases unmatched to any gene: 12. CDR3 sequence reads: CATRTGASGSWGELFF. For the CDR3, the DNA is TGTGCCACCAGAACCGGGGCTAGCGGGAGTTGGGGGGAGCTGTTTTTT.

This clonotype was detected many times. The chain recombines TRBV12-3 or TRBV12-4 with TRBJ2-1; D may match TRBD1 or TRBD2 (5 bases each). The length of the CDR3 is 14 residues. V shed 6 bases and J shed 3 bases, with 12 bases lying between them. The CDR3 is CASRPGRNYNEQFF. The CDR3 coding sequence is TGTGCCAGCAGACCGGGACGGAACTACAATGAGCAGTTCTTC.

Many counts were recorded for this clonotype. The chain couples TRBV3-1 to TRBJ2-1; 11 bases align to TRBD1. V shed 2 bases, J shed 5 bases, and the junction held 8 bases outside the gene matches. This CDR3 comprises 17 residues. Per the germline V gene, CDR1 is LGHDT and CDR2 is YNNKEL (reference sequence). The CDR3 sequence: CASSQYDRDRGDNEQFF. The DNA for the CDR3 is TGTGCCAGCAGCCAATACGACCGGGACAGGGGGGACAATGAGCAGTTCTTC.

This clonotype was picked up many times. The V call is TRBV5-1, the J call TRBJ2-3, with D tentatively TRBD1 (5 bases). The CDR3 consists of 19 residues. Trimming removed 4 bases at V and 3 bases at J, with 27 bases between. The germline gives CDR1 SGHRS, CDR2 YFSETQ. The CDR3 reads CASSIQEFRTDRSTDTQYF. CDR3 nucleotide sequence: TGCGCCAGCAGCATACAGGAGTTCCGAACCGACCGATCTACAGATACGCAGTATTTT.

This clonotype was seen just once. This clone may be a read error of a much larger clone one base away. This CDR3 reads CACSQGRDGGVYNEQFF. The CDR3 coding sequence is TGTGCCTGCAGCCAAGGCAGGGATGGGGGGGTCTACAATGAGCAGTTCTTC. V gene TRBV12-5 combines with J gene TRBJ2-1; 7 bases match TRBD2. Germline-derived CDR1 and CDR2 are LGHNT and FRNRAP. The CDR3 is 17 amino acids.

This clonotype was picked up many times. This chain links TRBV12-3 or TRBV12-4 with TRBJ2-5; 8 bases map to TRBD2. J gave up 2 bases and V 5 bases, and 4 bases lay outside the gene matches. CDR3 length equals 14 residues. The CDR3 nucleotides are TGTGCCAGCAGTCGCGGGAGGAGGCAAGAGACCCAGTACTTC. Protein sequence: CASSRGRRQETQYF.

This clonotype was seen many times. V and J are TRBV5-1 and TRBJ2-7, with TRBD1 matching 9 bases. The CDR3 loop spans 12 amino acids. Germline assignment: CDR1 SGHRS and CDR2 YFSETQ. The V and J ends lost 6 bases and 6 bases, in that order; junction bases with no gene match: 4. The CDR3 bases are TGCGCCAGCACAACAGGGGGCGGCGAGCAGTACTTC. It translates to CASTTGGGEQYF.